The clone carrying this T cell receptor (beta chain) was observed a few times. Its target is unknown. The CDR3 length is 13 residues. V was trimmed by 5 bases and J by 7 bases, leaving 12 bases between them. Germline CDR1 and CDR2: LNHDA and SQIVND (reference sequence). Donors showed nominal health when sampled, although they likely had unrecorded immune exposures. The data belong to a study of cytomegalovirus exposure and HLA in healthy donors. Study-level results: A classifier reportedly called cytomegalovirus status with high sensitivity and specificity.

With 60 Vbeta and 13 Jbeta primers, the PCR was carried out. TCRdb's table, derived via immunoSEQ multiplex PCR, lists solely in-frame clones and lacks some. The repertoire holds under 150,000 clones, with 65% to 85% as singletons. Material: PBMCs. This clonotype was obtained from a woman between 18 and 29 years old in good health and CMV-seronegative. The chain has TRBV19 and TRBJ2-4, with a tentative D call TRBD2 (5 bases). CDR3 region: CASSSGLPNIQYF. The CDR3 DNA sequence: TGTGCCAGTAGTTCTGGACTGCCGAACATTCAGTACTTC.